This T cell receptor (beta chain) originates from a study of human T cells and chemical hapten exposure. About the research overall: TCR yields per sample varied mostly from small pooled library volume differences.

Time point denoted: healthy volunteer bleed at 6 weeks. Whole blood that had not been fractionated was the source of extracted total RNA. Single cDNA molecules in the library carried unique molecular identifiers attached during preparation. In the original processing: TCR counts had a median of approximately 96,000 per sample and spanned about 23,224 to 750,000. In TCRdb, the RACE reads were re-called with MiXCR into one record per CDR3 protein. What appears here as the V and J calls and clone size reflects TCRdb's work, not the paper's. The top ten hold approximately 1.5% of the sample, which has more than 75,000 distinct CDR3 sequences, approximately 8.6% seen once. The CDR3 spans 14 residues. The V end was cut by 3 bases, the J end by 2 bases, with 10 bases between. Germline CDR1 SGHRS, CDR2 YFSETQ. This clonotype came up a few times. Its antigen is not known. Regarding the study as a whole: TCRs at high frequency, those above 1 in 1000, did not change with DPC sensitization.

This clonotype originated in a male donor in good health. Some clones in this sample may be carry-over from other donors' samples. The source material was whole blood. The rearrangement joins TRBV5-1 to TRBJ2-3; D not resolved. The CDR3 region is CASSSGSPTDTQYF. Written as DNA, the CDR3 is TGCGCCAGCAGCTCGGGCTCCCCCACAGATACGCAGTATTTT.